One sample yielded the 26 T cell receptor beta chains listed below, sequenced in a study of blood T cell repertoires in COVID-19. Produced via immunoSEQ multiplex PCR; TCRdb's table is partial and in-frame only. The sample lists about 170,000 clones; 87% were seen once. The sample consisted of peripheral blood. These receptors were collected from a woman aged 45 to 65 with acute or convalescent COVID-19.

This chain's CDR3 is CASSLTSSGETQYF. The CDR3 DNA reads TGTGCCAGCAGCCTAACTTCGAGCGGGGAGACCCAGTACTTC. The chain has TRBV3-1 (or the pseudogene TRBV3-2) and TRBJ2-5, with a weak D call TRBD2 (6 bases). Per the germline V gene, CDR1 is LGHDT and CDR2 is YNNKEL (reference sequence). The CDR3 has 14 amino acids. V lost 4 bases and J lost 5, with 14 bases in between.

The V and J genes are TRBV11-3 and TRBJ2-3; 8 nucleotides line up with TRBD2. Germline CDR1 is SGHNT and CDR2 is YENEEA. The CDR3 runs to 15 residues. Trimming at V came to 0 bases and at J to 5 bases, leaving 4 bases not matched to a gene. For the CDR3, the DNA is TGTGCCAGCAGCTTAGAAGGGCGGGAGGTAGATACGCAGTATTTT. Its protein product is CASSLEGREVDTQYF.

The rearrangement joins TRBV4-3 to TRBJ2-7, with D possibly being TRBD1 (7 bases). The CDR3 spans 13 residues. Germline V gene lookup returns CDR1 LGHNA and CDR2 YSLEER. V lost 1 base and J 6 bases, leaving 10 bases between the germline ends. CDR3 bases: TGCGCCAGCAGCCAAGGACAGGGAGGCGAGCAGTACTTC. It translates to CASSQGQGGEQYF.

The chain joins TRBV19 to TRBJ2-5; D possibly corresponds to TRBD2 (6 bases). This CDR3 contains 14 residues. Trimming left V 3 bases short and J 5 bases short, with 13 bases between. From germline, CDR1 is LNHDA and CDR2 SQIVND (reference sequence). The CDR3 coding sequence is TGTGCCAGTAGTATCGGGGGAATGGTCGAGACCCAGTACTTC. Its translation: CASSIGGMVETQYF. Drawing the rest from reference TRBV19 and TRBJ2-5, the complete variable domain is DGGITQSPKYLFRKEGQNVTLSCEQNLNHDAMYWYRQDPGQGLRLIYYSQIVNDFQKGDIAEGYSVSREKKESFPLTVTSAQKNPTAFYLCASSIGGMVETQYFGPGTRLLVL.

The V and J genes are TRBV18 and TRBJ1-4; tentatively, D is TRBD1 (6 bases). Germline V gene sequence: CDR1 KGHSH, CDR2 LQKENI. Trimming took 3 bases from V and 5 from J, leaving 10 bases between them. The CDR3 has 14 residues. CDR3 nucleotide sequence: TGTGCCAGCTCACCCGGGGACACAAATGAAAAACTGTTTTTT. Translating gives CASSPGDTNEKLFF.

On this clone: Other nucleotide sequences in the sample specify the same CDR3. The rearrangement links TRBV30 to TRBJ1-5; perhaps TRBD1 as D (6 bases). The CDR3 is 13 amino acids. Trimming took 0 bases from V and 7 from J, leaving 10 bases between them. Germline assignment: CDR1 GTSNPN and CDR2 SVGIG (reference sequence). Here the CDR3 reads CAWSVGGDQPQHF. CDR3 nucleotide sequence: TGTGCCTGGAGTGTAGGGGGTGACCAGCCCCAGCATTTT.

There are a few counts of this clone. The rearrangement links TRBV5-6 to TRBJ1-4, with 8 bases aligning to TRBD1. J lost 8 bases, V lost 1 base, and 7 bases had no gene match. CDR1 is SGHDT, CDR2 YYEEEE, per germline. CDR3 size: 15 residues. The CDR3 DNA is TGTGCCAGCAGCTTGACACCGCAGGGGGCGGAAAAACTGTTTTTT. Translating it yields CASSLTPQGAEKLFF. Full variable domain (rest looked up from reference TRBV5-6 and TRBJ1-4): DAGVTQSPTHLIKTRGQQVTLRCSPKSGHDTVSWYQQALGQGPQFIFQYYEEEERQRGNFPDRFSGHQFPNYSSELNVNALLLGDSALYLCASSLTPQGAEKLFFGSGTQLSVL.

This clone was seen just once. The genes are TRBV4-1 and TRBJ1-5; D is undetermined. V was cut by 0 bases and J by 12 bases, with 21 bases left in between. CDR1 and CDR2 from the germline V gene are MGHRA and YSYEKL. This CDR3 contains 16 residues. The CDR3: CASSQDELGARGGQHF. CDR3 nucleotides: TGCGCCAGCAGCCAAGACGAACTCGGTGCCCGGGGTGGCCAGCATTTT.

The chain has TRBV5-8 and TRBJ1-5; 9 positions match TRBD1. Looked up from germline, CDR1 is SGHTS and CDR2 is YDEGEE. With V trimmed by 4 bases and J by 5 bases, 4 bases remained unmatched. The CDR3 is made up of 14 amino acids. Written as DNA, the CDR3 is TGTGCCAGCAGCCCGGGACAGGGTGATCAGCCCCAGCATTTT. Its translation is CASSPGQGDQPQHF.

The chain combines TRBV9 with TRBJ2-7; 8 bases align to TRBD2. Losses at the gene ends were 4 bases for V and 6 bases for J; bases not matched to a gene: 9. CDR3 length equals 14 residues. Germline V lookup: CDR1 SGDLS, CDR2 YYNGEE. Here the CDR3 DNA reads TGTGCCAGCAGCCCCCTCCAGCGGGAGTTCGAGCAGTACTTC. It specifies CASSPLQREFEQYF.

The chain carries TRBV10-3 and TRBJ1-1; the match to TRBD1 covers 7 bases. The V gene end was trimmed by 5 bases and the J gene end by 8 bases; junction bases not matched to a gene: 11. The germline gives CDR1 ENHRY, CDR2 SYGVKD. The CDR3 runs to 14 residues. The CDR3 DNA sequence: TGTGCCATCAGTTTACAGGGGCCTCTTTCCGAAGCTTTCTTT. It is translated as CAISLQGPLSEAFF.

This chain joins TRBV5-5 and TRBJ2-3, with a tentative D call TRBD2 (7 bases). Trimming cost V 4 bases and J 5 bases, with 23 bases left between them. CDR1 and CDR2 (germline): SGHKS, YYEKEE (reference sequence). The CDR3 totals 17 residues. CDR3 sequence reads: CASSPDRGGAQRDTQYF. Here the CDR3 DNA reads TGTGCCAGCAGCCCAGATAGAGGGGGGGCTCAACGAGATACGCAGTATTTT.

This clone was seen once. The chain links TRBV21-1 to TRBJ1-2. TRBV21-1 is a known pseudogene. The CDR3 is 11 amino acids. The CDR3 DNA is TGTGCCAGCAGCACTGAGGGTGGCTACACCTTC. This sequence encodes CASSTEGGYTF.

This sequence joins TRBV9 and TRBJ2-7; 12 bases line up with TRBD1. The CDR3 has 16 amino acids. The V gene's germline CDR1 is SGDLS and CDR2 YYNGEE. After removal of 3 bases from V and 7 bases from J, the junction contained 11 bases not matched to a gene. In DNA form, the CDR3 reads TGTGCCAGCAGCGCCGAGGGACAGGGGGCTTCGGGTGAGCAGTACTTC. This translates into CASSAEGQGASGEQYF.

The chain is built from TRBV14 and TRBJ2-4; D remains unclear. V lost 1 base and J lost 4, with 14 bases in between. CDR3 length: 16 amino acids. Looked up from germline, CDR1 is SGHDN and CDR2 is FVKESK. This chain's CDR3 is CASSQGQKNPKNIQYF. CDR3 in DNA: TGTGCCAGCAGCCAAGGTCAGAAAAACCCTAAAAACATTCAGTACTTC.

The chain recombines TRBV6-5 with TRBJ1-1; D is possibly TRBD1 (6 bases). Trimming removed 5 bases from V and 7 bases from J, with 20 bases in between. The length of the CDR3 is 15 residues. From germline, CDR1 is MNHEY and CDR2 SVGAGI. The CDR3 DNA reads TGTGCCAGCAGTCGTCTAGAAGGGGGGGGAGGTGAAGCTTTCTTT. Amino acid sequence: CASSRLEGGGGEAFF.

This clone was found a few times. At one end, the junction sequence differs from germline, possibly due to a read error. The CDR3 nucleotides read TGTGCCAGTAGTCTATTGGGGGCAGGGAATGAAAATCTGTTTTTT. Translation gives CASSLLGAGNENLFF. The chain joins TRBV19 to TRBJ1-4; a possible D gene is TRBD1 (6 bases). This CDR3 comprises 15 residues. Per the germline V gene, CDR1 is LNHDA and CDR2 is SQIVND (reference sequence).

Written as DNA, the CDR3 is TGTGCCAGCAGCCCGGGGACAGTCTTGGATGGCTACACCTTC. This encodes CASSPGTVLDGYTF. The rearrangement joins TRBV3-1 (or the pseudogene TRBV3-2) to TRBJ1-2, with 7 bases matching TRBD1. V was clipped by 4 bases and J by 6 bases; unmatched bases: 8. The CDR3 runs to 14 residues. The germline V gene has CDR1 LGHDT and CDR2 YNNKEL (reference sequence).

This chain joins TRBV3-1 (or the pseudogene TRBV3-2) and TRBJ2-1; 15 nucleotides match TRBD2. Germline CDR1 reads LGHDT; CDR2 reads YNNKEL (reference sequence). The CDR3 runs to 18 residues. Trimming cost V 4 bases and J 5 bases; bases outside gene matches: 9. The CDR3 spells CASSPGTSGGIVDNEQFF. CDR3 nucleotide sequence: TGTGCCAGCAGCCCCGGGACTAGCGGGGGGATTGTGGACAATGAGCAGTTCTTC.

The chain couples TRBV6-5 to TRBJ2-1, with 8 bases lining up with TRBD1. The CDR3 is 14 residues long. Trimming cost V 5 bases and J 8 bases; bases outside gene matches: 8. In germline, CDR1 is MNHEY, CDR2 SVGAGI. CDR3 nucleotide sequence: TGTGCCAGCAGTATGGACAGGGTGATCCATGAGCAGTTCTTC. Its translation: CASSMDRVIHEQFF.

The gene calls are TRBV5-4 and TRBJ2-3; a possible D gene is TRBD1 (6 bases). V was trimmed by 2 bases and J by 6 bases, leaving 10 bases between them. The CDR3 contains 13 residues. CDR1 and CDR2 (germline): SGHNT, YYREEE (reference sequence). The CDR3 spells CASSLQGPDTQYF. The CDR3 DNA follows: TGTGCCAGCAGCTTACAGGGTCCCGATACGCAGTATTTT.

The CDR3 here is CSVDRGLNTEAFF. The CDR3 DNA reads TGCAGCGTTGACAGGGGCTTAAACACTGAAGCTTTCTTT. The chain employs TRBV29-1 and TRBJ1-1, with D perhaps matching TRBD1 (6 bases). The germline V gene encodes CDR1 SQVTM and CDR2 ANQGSEA. This CDR3 region has 13 residues. Trimming removed 3 bases at V and 2 bases at J, with 10 bases between.

This clone was seen repeatedly, ten times or more. This chain joins TRBV6-2 or TRBV6-3 and TRBJ1-2, with 8 bases lining up with TRBD1. J was trimmed by 4 bases and V by 2 bases; bases with no gene match: 3. The CDR3 is 14 amino acids. The germline V gene has CDR1 MNHEY and CDR2 SVGEGT. CDR3 amino acids: CASSYRQGTYGYTF. The CDR3 region has the DNA TGTGCCAGCAGTTACCGACAGGGGACCTATGGCTACACCTTC.

The V gene is TRBV19, the J gene TRBJ1-1; D unresolved. The germline gives CDR1 LNHDA, CDR2 SQIVND (reference sequence). The CDR3 is 13 amino acids. V lost 7 bases and J lost 5, with 14 bases in between. DNA of the CDR3: TGTGCCAGTATTGATGGTGGGCTGACTGAAGCTTTCTTT. Encoded protein: CASIDGGLTEAFF.

V gene TRBV27 combines with J gene TRBJ2-4; D may be TRBD1 (5 bases). This CDR3 region has 14 residues. Germline CDR1 MNHEY, CDR2 SMNVEV (reference sequence). Trimming shortened V by 5 bases and J by 4 bases, and 12 bases separated the two germline ends. As DNA, the CDR3 is TGTGCCAGCAGTCCACTGACAGTTAAAAACATTCAGTACTTC. Translation gives CASSPLTVKNIQYF.

This clone was detected only once. The chain has TRBV19 and TRBJ2-1; D gene unclear. CDR3 length: 11 residues. Looked up from germline, CDR1 is LNHDA and CDR2 is SQIVND (reference sequence). Trimming pared 5 bases from V and 5 bases from J, leaving 4 bases between. CDR3 protein: CASSLNNEQFF. For the CDR3, the DNA is TGTGCCAGTAGTCTAAACAATGAGCAGTTCTTC.